Below, 28 T cell receptor beta chains from the same sample are listed, as sequenced in a study of CD8 T cells in Susac syndrome. cDNA came from 0.5 to 1 ug RNA primed by random hexamers. TCRdb reanalysed the immunoSEQ multiplex PCR reads using MiXCR and keeps one entry per CDR3 protein. The data show under 200,000 distinct CDR3 sequences, with approximately 95% seen just once and around 0.15% held by the top ten. Sequencing was done on a sample of CD8+ T cells from PBMCs. All receptors derive from a human donor with multiple sclerosis.

This rearrangement joins TRBV14 to TRBJ2-7, with TRBD1 identical over 10 bases. Germline CDR1 and CDR2: SGHDN and FVKESK. V dropped 5 bases and J dropped 3; count of bases not matched to a gene: 4. The CDR3 is 14 amino acids. The CDR3 sequence: CASSIRTGGYEQYF. The CDR3, as DNA: TGTGCCAGCAGCATCCGGACAGGGGGCTACGAGCAGTACTTC.

The chain links TRBV6-1 to TRBJ2-3; the match to TRBD1 covers 9 bases. Trimming took 3 bases from V and 5 from J; bases not matched to a gene: 9. The CDR3 loop spans 16 amino acids. From germline, CDR1 is MNHNS and CDR2 SASEGT. The CDR3 sequence is CASSDTGTGRIDTQYF. The DNA of the CDR3 is TGTGCCAGCAGTGACACCGGGACAGGGAGGATAGATACGCAGTATTTT.

The chain has TRBV5-6 and TRBJ2-7; TRBD1 agrees at 10 bases. The germline gives CDR1 SGHDT, CDR2 YYEEEE. V was pared by 4 bases and J by 2 bases, with 9 bases of the junction left unmatched. The CDR3 spans 16 residues. The CDR3 loop reads CASSHSPGQGPYEQYF. The CDR3 nucleotides are TGTGCCAGCAGCCATTCACCGGGACAGGGGCCCTACGAGCAGTACTTC.

This chain joins TRBV2 and TRBJ2-3, with a weak D call TRBD2 (6 bases). The germline V gene has CDR1 SNHLY and CDR2 FYNNEI. The CDR3 has 16 amino acids. V was trimmed by 5 bases and J by 0 bases, leaving 15 bases between them. The DNA of the CDR3 is TGTGCCAGCAGTAGGTGGACCGGGACTAGCACAGATACGCAGTATTTT. Encoded protein: CASSRWTGTSTDTQYF.

V and J are TRBV5-1 and TRBJ2-7; the match to TRBD2 covers 7 bases. Germline V gene data show CDR1 as SGHRS and CDR2 as YFSETQ. The V gene end was trimmed by 6 bases and the J gene end by 0 bases; junction bases not matched to a gene: 6. The CDR3 extends over 14 amino acids. This CDR3 is CASKERTSSYEQYF. The CDR3, as DNA: TGCGCCAGCAAGGAGCGGACTAGCTCCTACGAGCAGTACTTC.

The rearrangement joins TRBV2 to TRBJ2-7; 8 bases line up with TRBD1. Germline V gives CDR1 SNHLY, CDR2 FYNNEI. V gave up 8 bases and J gave up 6 bases; unmatched junction bases: 3. The CDR3 extends over 11 amino acids. The CDR3 is CASVTGAEQYF. DNA for the CDR3: TGTGCCAGCGTGACAGGGGCCGAGCAGTACTTC.

The rearrangement joins TRBV3-1 to TRBJ2-1, with D tentatively TRBD1 (5 bases). Trimming shortened V by 1 base and J by 4 bases, and 5 bases separated the two germline ends. From germline, CDR1 is LGHDT and CDR2 YNNKEL (reference sequence). This CDR3 region has 13 residues. The CDR3 coding sequence is TGTGCCAGCAGCCAAGCAGGGTACAATGAGCAGTTCTTC. This encodes CASSQAGYNEQFF.

The gene calls are TRBV29-1 and TRBJ2-6; D is unclear. Germline values: CDR1 SQVTM, CDR2 ANQGSEA. Trimming pared 2 bases from V and 0 bases from J, leaving 20 bases between. The CDR3 totals 19 residues. The CDR3 region is CSVEPVEWTGSSGANVLTF. The DNA of the CDR3 is TGCAGCGTTGAACCGGTGGAATGGACGGGTAGCTCTGGGGCCAACGTCCTGACTTTC.

V gene TRBV7-9 combines with J gene TRBJ1-2, with D possibly matching TRBD1 (6 bases). Trimming cost V 4 bases and J 6 bases, with 9 bases left between them. This CDR3 comprises 12 residues. Looked up from germline, CDR1 is SEHNR and CDR2 is FQNEAQ (reference sequence). CDR3 bases: TGTGCCAGCAGCTCGTGGACAGATGGCTACACCTTC. Translated: CASSSWTDGYTF.

The chain joins TRBV20-1 to TRBJ2-5, with 11 bases fitting TRBD2. Trimming removed 7 bases from V and 4 bases from J; junction bases left unmatched: 5. The CDR3 has 13 residues. Germline V gene lookup returns CDR1 DFQATT and CDR2 SNEGSKA (reference sequence). DNA for the CDR3: TGCAGTGTGCGACTAGCGGGATTAGAGACCCAGTACTTC. It encodes CSVRLAGLETQYF.

The chain links TRBV7-2 to TRBJ2-3; the match to TRBD2 covers 11 bases. The CDR3 totals 16 residues. Germline V gene lookup returns CDR1 SGHTA and CDR2 FQGNSA. J was trimmed by 6 bases and V by 5 bases; bases with no gene match: 10. CDR3 sequence (DNA): TGTGCCAGCAGCCAAGGACTAGCGGGTATGATGGATACGCAGTATTTT. It encodes CASSQGLAGMMDTQYF.

This sequence joins TRBV3-1 and TRBJ1-2; D is undetermined. V dropped 1 base and J dropped 5 bases, with 8 bases sitting between them. Germline assignment: CDR1 LGHDT and CDR2 YNNKEL (reference sequence). The CDR3 has 13 residues. CDR3 bases: TGTGCCAGCAGCCAAGCATACCCTTATGGCTACACCTTC. Amino acids: CASSQAYPYGYTF. Complete variable domain (other parts from reference TRBV3-1 and TRBJ1-2): DTAVSQTPKYLVTQMGNDKSIKCEQNLGHDTMYWYKQDSKKFLKIMFSYNNKELIINETVPNRFSPKSPDKAHLNLHINSLELGDSAVYFCASSQAYPYGYTFGSGTRLTVV.

A few counts support this clonotype. The chain recombines TRBV27 with TRBJ2-7; weak D call: TRBD2 (7 bases). The germline gives CDR1 MNHEY, CDR2 SMNVEV (reference sequence). The CDR3 spans 12 residues. The germline V and J ends were trimmed by 3 bases and 6 bases, with 9 bases remaining between them. CDR3 region: CASSLGGLEQYF. In nucleotides, the CDR3 is TGTGCCAGCAGTTTGGGGGGGCTCGAGCAGTACTTC.

The CDR3, as DNA: TGCGCCAGCAGCTCCCGGGGGCCCGACGAGCAGTACTTC. It encodes CASSSRGPDEQYF. The gene calls are TRBV5-1 and TRBJ2-7; D is perhaps TRBD1 or TRBD2 (6 bases each). CDR3 length: 13 amino acids. Germline-derived CDR1 and CDR2 are SGHRS and YFSETQ. Trimming cost V 3 bases and J 5 bases, with 12 bases left between them.

The V call is TRBV29-1, the J call TRBJ2-7; D is unresolved. V shed 6 bases and J shed 3 bases, with 18 bases lying between them. CDR3 length: 14 residues. Germline CDR1 reads SQVTM; CDR2 reads ANQGSEA. CDR3: CSVRNENLFYEQYF. DNA for the CDR3: TGCAGCGTCCGGAACGAAAACCTCTTCTACGAGCAGTACTTC.

The chain uses TRBV5-6 and TRBJ1-1; D is possibly TRBD1 (5 bases). The germline V gene has CDR1 SGHDT and CDR2 YYEEEE. CDR3 length: 17 residues. Trimming took off 0 bases at V and 0 bases at J, with 15 bases between the two ends. The CDR3 loop reads CASSLGSNEGMNTEAFF. In DNA form, the CDR3 reads TGTGCCAGCAGCTTGGGATCCAATGAGGGGATGAACACTGAAGCTTTCTTT.

V is TRBV5-1 and J is TRBJ2-1; weak D call: TRBD2 (5 bases). Germline V gives CDR1 SGHRS, CDR2 YFSETQ. The CDR3 sequence is 14 residues long. V was pared by 3 bases and J by 6 bases, with 13 bases between. The CDR3 DNA reads as TGCGCCAGCAGCTCGGTGGGAGTAGGCAATGAGCAGTTCTTC. Its protein is CASSSVGVGNEQFF.

CDR3 DNA: TGTGCCAGCAGCCTAGGACTTTCACATTTCAATGAGCAGTTCTTC. It yields the protein CASSLGLSHFNEQFF. V is TRBV28 and J is TRBJ2-1; TRBD2 might be the D (5 bases). The CDR3 length is 15 residues. The germline V gene encodes CDR1 MDHEN and CDR2 SYDVKM. With 6 bases removed from V and 6 bases from J, the gap between germline ends came to 18 bases.

V usage is TRBV9 and J usage is TRBJ2-3; a weak D match, TRBD2 (5 bases). This CDR3 contains 14 residues. Germline CDR1 and CDR2: SGDLS and YYNGEE. V gave up 0 bases and J gave up 2 bases, with 7 bases separating them. CDR3 in DNA: TGTGCCAGCAGCGTAGCGGGATCCACAGATACGCAGTATTTT. Translated, it gives CASSVAGSTDTQYF.

J is TRBJ2-4 and V is TRBV13; D is uncertain. CDR1 PRHDT and CDR2 FYEKMQ come from the germline V gene (reference sequence). V was clipped by 2 bases and J by 5 bases, with 16 bases between them. The CDR3 extends over 16 amino acids. The chain's CDR3 is CASSLTLRMAQNIQYF. The CDR3 nucleotides are TGTGCCAGCAGCTTAACGTTAAGGATGGCCCAAAACATTCAGTACTTC.

J is TRBJ2-1 and V is TRBV11-2; D not resolved. The CDR3 has 13 residues. V lost 3 bases to trimming and J lost 9 bases, with 12 bases between them. CDR1 and CDR2 from the germline V gene are SGHAT and FQNNGV. The CDR3 region has the DNA TGTGCCAGCAGCTTTGAGGTGCAGCTTGAGCAGTTCTTC. Its translation: CASSFEVQLEQFF.

The rearrangement links TRBV25-1 to TRBJ2-3; D is unresolved. Germline CDR1 MGHDK, CDR2 SYGVNS. V dropped 1 base and J dropped 2 bases, with 7 bases sitting between them. The CDR3 spans 14 residues. CDR3 sequence reads: CASSEWGNTDTQYF. CDR3 DNA sequence: TGTGCCAGCAGTGAATGGGGAAACACAGATACGCAGTATTTT.

This clonotype has just one count. The chain has TRBV10-3 and TRBJ2-1; no definite D call. The CDR3 totals 13 residues. V lost 8 bases to trimming and J lost 8 bases, with 16 bases between them. Germline CDR1 ENHRY, CDR2 SYGVKD. The CDR3 loop reads CAIALVSGDEQFF. DNA for the CDR3: TGTGCCATCGCCTTGGTATCTGGCGATGAGCAGTTCTTC.

In this sample, this clonotype turned up once. The rearrangement uses TRBV5-4 and TRBJ1-2, with TRBD1 as a possible D gene (6 bases). The V end lost 4 bases, the J end lost 6 bases, and 13 bases lay between the germline ends. The germline CDR1 and CDR2 sequences are SGHNT and YYREEE (reference sequence). This CDR3 comprises 13 residues. CDR3 sequence reads: CASSTDRYHGYTF. CDR3 coding DNA: TGTGCCAGCAGCACTGACAGGTATCATGGCTACACCTTC.

The chain employs TRBV2 and TRBJ2-7; D might be TRBD1 (6 bases). Trimming took 10 bases from V and 4 from J, leaving 20 bases between them. The CDR3 is made up of 14 amino acids. The germline gives CDR1 SNHLY, CDR2 FYNNEI. CDR3 protein: CATTGPGQKYEQYF. The CDR3, as DNA: TGTGCCACCACGGGGCCGGGACAAAAATACGAGCAGTACTTC.

This sequence joins TRBV2 and TRBJ2-2, with a possible D match to TRBD2 (7 bases). V dropped 3 bases and J dropped 8 bases, with 16 bases sitting between them. The CDR3 is 15 amino acids. CDR1 and CDR2 (germline): SNHLY, FYNNEI. The CDR3 is CASSDGRGAQGELFF. DNA of the CDR3: TGTGCCAGCAGTGACGGCCGGGGGGCTCAGGGGGAGCTGTTTTTT.

The CDR3 here is CSVAGGNYNEQFF. The CDR3 coding sequence is TGCAGCGTTGCGGGGGGGAACTACAATGAGCAGTTCTTC. V and J are TRBV29-1 and TRBJ2-1; the match to TRBD2 covers 8 bases. CDR3 length equals 13 residues. Germline CDR1 reads SQVTM; CDR2 reads ANQGSEA. J gave up 3 bases and V 4 bases, and 2 bases lay outside the gene matches.

The chain joins TRBV25-1 to TRBJ2-1; a weak D match, TRBD2 (7 bases). Germline assignment: CDR1 MGHDK and CDR2 SYGVNS. This CDR3 is built from 17 residues. The V gene lost 8 bases and the J gene lost 4 bases, with 24 bases spanning the gap. CDR3 amino acids: CASGGGKSAVLYNEQFF. The CDR3 DNA follows: TGTGCCAGCGGCGGGGGCAAATCGGCAGTACTTTACAATGAGCAGTTCTTC.